These 3 T cell receptor beta chains were all obtained from the same sample, sequenced in a study of shared clonotypes between healthy human individuals. The table came from immunoSEQ multiplex PCR; TCRdb's copy has only in-frame clones and leaves some out. The sample carries 600,000 to 700,000 clones, about 80% recorded once. Sequencing input: memory CD4+ T cells sorted from blood. Subset described: CD45RA-negative fraction. The receptors stem from a woman aged 30 to 39 in good health.

In its sample, this clone was seen a few times. The chain is built from TRBV6-6 and TRBJ2-7; D unresolved. V lost 2 bases and J 3 bases, leaving 8 bases between the germline ends. This CDR3 region has 13 residues. From germline, CDR1 is MNHNY and CDR2 SVGAGI (reference sequence). The CDR3 DNA follows: TGTGCCAGCAGTTACCCGGACGGCTACGAGCAGTACTTC. Translation: CASSYPDGYEQYF.

V usage is TRBV27 and J usage is TRBJ1-2; D not resolved. Per the germline V gene, CDR1 is MNHEY and CDR2 is SMNVEV (reference sequence). The ends were cut back, 7 bases at V and 0 bases at J, with 9 bases in the middle. The CDR3 runs to 13 residues. CDR3 coding DNA: TGTGCCAGCAAGTTAGATTCTAACTATGGCTACACCTTC. It encodes CASKLDSNYGYTF.

V is TRBV13 and J is TRBJ2-7; 8 bases line up with TRBD1. Looked up from germline, CDR1 is PRHDT and CDR2 is FYEKMQ (reference sequence). V was clipped by 5 bases and J by 0 bases; unmatched bases: 12. CDR3 length: 17 residues. CDR3 nucleotides: TGTGCCAGCAGCCCCCCCGGGACAGGACGAAGCTCCTACGAGCAGTACTTC. As protein: CASSPPGTGRSSYEQYF.